This is a list of T cell receptor beta chains from one sample in a study of blood T cell repertoires in COVID-19. Libraries were prepared by immunoSEQ multiplex PCR; TCRdb keeps only in-frame clonotypes and omits some of them. The sample yields 110,000 or so clones, about four fifths seen once. Material: peripheral blood. The receptor set was obtained from a woman aged 35 to 49 with acute or convalescent COVID-19. CDR3s include the opening cysteine and the closing phenylalanine or tryptophan. The order of the fields is CDR3 length, D gene, V gene, clone size, J gene, CDR3 protein. D genes are given only for firm matches. Some rows mark clone size as missing; the rest say once, few, many or name a class of expanded clone.

16	-	TRBV5-1	once	TRBJ2-1	CASSLLADSSYNEQFF
16	TRBD1	TRBV20-1	few	TRBJ1-2	CSASNYRDRDDYGYTF
16	TRBD1	TRBV9	-	TRBJ2-7	CASSGARTGTSYEQYF
16	-	TRBV27	-	TRBJ1-2	CASSLSGQGTLYGYTF
15	TRBD2	TRBV5-1	-	TRBJ2-7	CASSSSGRGDYEQYF
14	TRBD2	TRBV7-9	-	TRBJ2-1	CASSLGLAGAGQFF
14	-	TRBV29-1	once	TRBJ1-1	CSVVMPGGAAEAFF
13	TRBD1	TRBV6-5	-	TRBJ2-7	CASSYGTGYEQYF
18	TRBD2	TRBV18	-	TRBJ2-3	CASSPRLAGGPSTDTQYF
11	TRBD1	TRBV20-1	-	TRBJ1-2	CRGGQGFGYTF
13	-	TRBV5-1	-	TRBJ1-1	CASSLVPGTEAFF
16	TRBD1	TRBV5-6	-	TRBJ1-2	CASSPDRGVRRTDYTF
13	-	TRBV6-6	-	TRBJ1-2	CASSYAAGYGYTF
17	-	TRBV12-5	-	TRBJ1-6	CASGSFYGGGGNSPLHF
16	TRBD1	TRBV14	-	TRBJ2-3	CASSQGVRGYWDTQYF
11	-	TRBV20-1	-	TRBJ2-1	CSIRGYNEQFF
16	TRBD1	TRBV5-6	-	TRBJ1-2	CASSTPGTEDYYGYTF
19	-	TRBV5-6	-	TRBJ2-3	CASSSGLRRGRRSTDTQYF
13	TRBD1	TRBV5-4	-	TRBJ1-2	CASSRTGTDGYTF
14	TRBD1	TRBV5-6	-	TRBJ1-1	CASSLGGTATEAFF
14	-	TRBV19	-	TRBJ2-5	CASSIKYLAETQYF
12	-	TRBV7-9	-	TRBJ2-7	CASSLGLAEQYF
13	-	TRBV6-5	-	TRBJ1-6	CASTPQLRTPLHF
16	-	TRBV11-2	-	TRBJ2-5	CASLLGKRVIGETQYF
12	-	TRBV7-2	-	TRBJ1-1	CASSLNDRQAFF
15	-	TRBV4-2	-	TRBJ1-3	CASSPLAVPGNTIYF
14	-	TRBV5-1	-	TRBJ2-7	CASSIAGSSYEQYF
14	-	TRBV5-5	-	TRBJ2-7	CASSLEGTSYEQYF
17	TRBD1	TRBV3-1/TRBV3-2	-	TRBJ2-5	CASSQAGAGTGRKTQYF
15	-	TRBV19	-	TRBJ2-6	CASSIQGSGANVLTF
14	-	TRBV6-5	-	TRBJ2-5	CASSPQTDQETQYF
13	TRBD1	TRBV12-3/TRBV12-4	-	TRBJ1-2	CASSRTGGYGYTF
13	-	TRBV6-2/TRBV6-3	-	TRBJ1-6	CASSYRTESPLHF
14	-	TRBV19	few	TRBJ2-1	CASSAAGLGSEQFF
14	-	TRBV5-6	-	TRBJ1-4	CASSLGGRHEKLFF
13	-	TRBV6-5	-	TRBJ1-1	CASSAPGYTEAFF
14	-	TRBV3-1/TRBV3-2	few	TRBJ1-3	CASSPDSSGNTIYF
15	-	TRBV27	-	TRBJ2-7	CASSFGMVSAYEQYF
16	-	TRBV6-6	-	TRBJ1-2	CASSYSQFGGNYGYTF
15	TRBD1	TRBV19	-	TRBJ2-3	CASRQGARVTDTQYF
15	TRBD1	TRBV13	-	TRBJ2-3	CASSLDTGGPDTQYF
15	-	TRBV5-4	-	TRBJ2-7	CASSPHLDNHLEQYF
16	-	TRBV6-5	-	TRBJ1-2	CASSYSGRQRVYGYTF
13	-	TRBV5-1	-	TRBJ2-1	CASSRGHYNEQFF
15	TRBD1	TRBV4-2	-	TRBJ1-1	CASSQERTGDAEAFF
10	-	TRBV3-1/TRBV3-2	-	TRBJ1-3	CASQSNTIYF
15	TRBD1	TRBV30	-	TRBJ1-6	CACDRASSYNSPLHF
13	-	TRBV5-5	-	TRBJ1-2	CASSAGLGGGYTF